Following are 29 T cell receptor beta chains from one sample sequenced in a study of cytotoxic CD8 clonotypes in ibrutinib-treated CLL (dated by TCRdb to 2020 to 2023). Receptors were amplified or captured by the immunoSEQ multiplex PCR assay. Held by TCRdb, this immuneACCESS table contains in-frame sequences only and omits some clones. Under half of the omission traces to an unresolved V gene where checked; the cause of the rest is unknown. The sample table shows under 300,000 clones, and roughly 76% are seen once. Jointly, the top ten make up 5.6% of the sample. The time point label here, explained by the study, means: progressive disease on ibrutinib. The material was PBMCs, obtained at disease progression, from a patient treated with ibrutinib. Receptor source: a human donor with chronic lymphocytic leukemia.

The rearrangement links TRBV6-5 to TRBJ2-5, with unresolved D. The CDR3 runs to 13 residues. CDR1 is MNHEY, CDR2 SVGAGI, per germline. V was pared by 0 bases and J by 5 bases, with 7 bases between. DNA for the CDR3: TGTGCCAGCAGTTACTCGAAGGTGGAGACCCAGTACTTC. Translating gives CASSYSKVETQYF.

The V call is TRBV28, the J call TRBJ2-7; 7 bases align to TRBD1. Germline V lookup: CDR1 MDHEN, CDR2 SYDVKM. This CDR3 spans 15 amino acids. V was pared by 6 bases and J by 1 base, with 9 bases of the junction left unmatched. CDR3 DNA: TGTGCCAGCAGCCGGCGGACAGGTCTTTCCTACGAGCAGTACTTC. This sequence encodes CASSRRTGLSYEQYF. Full variable domain (rest looked up from reference TRBV28 and TRBJ2-7): DVKVTQSSRYLVKRTGEKVFLECVQDMDHENMFWYRQDPGLGLRLIYFSYDVKMKEKGDIPEGYSVSREKKERFSLILESASTNQTSMYLCASSRRTGLSYEQYFGPGTRLTVT.

The V and J genes are TRBV5-1 and TRBJ1-1, with D perhaps matching TRBD1 (6 bases). Per germline, CDR1 SGHRS and CDR2 YFSETQ. V was pared by 3 bases and J by 1 base, with 13 bases between. The CDR3 length is 15 residues. CDR3 sequence reads: CASSSSETGNTEAFF. For the CDR3, the DNA is TGCGCCAGCAGCTCCTCCGAGACAGGGAACACTGAAGCTTTCTTT.

Regarding this clone: Other DNA sequences in this specimen translate into the identical CDR3. The J gene is TRBJ1-4, the V gene TRBV7-9, with D unclear. CDR3 size: 13 residues. Germline V CDR1 and CDR2: SEHNR, FQNEAQ (reference sequence). The ends were cut back, 5 bases at V and 4 bases at J, with 8 bases in the middle. As DNA, the CDR3 is TGTGCCAGCAGCCTCCAGGTTAATGAAAAACTGTTTTTT. Translation: CASSLQVNEKLFF.

The chain carries TRBV7-2 and TRBJ1-2; D remains unclear. Trimming removed 1 base at V and 13 bases at J, with 19 bases between. The CDR3 length is 14 residues. Germline V gene sequence: CDR1 SGHTA, CDR2 FQGNSA. CDR3: CASSLGEPRFGCTF. The CDR3 DNA follows: TGTGCCAGCAGCTTAGGGGAGCCTCGGTTTGGGTGCACCTTC.

This chain links TRBV7-9 with TRBJ2-3; TRBD2 is a possible D gene (5 bases). This CDR3 region has 14 residues. V dropped 6 bases and J dropped 2 bases, with 12 bases sitting between them. Germline loops: CDR1 SEHNR, CDR2 FQNEAQ (reference sequence). This CDR3 is CASSQRASTDTQYF. In nucleotides, the CDR3 is TGTGCCAGCAGTCAGAGGGCCTCCACAGATACGCAGTATTTT.

The chain employs TRBV2 and TRBJ2-5; no clear D gene. Deletions cut 4 bases from V and 0 bases from J, with 6 bases between. The CDR3 consists of 13 residues. The germline gives CDR1 SNHLY, CDR2 FYNNEI. The CDR3 DNA reads TGTGCCAGCAGTGTCAACTACCAAGAGACCCAGTACTTC. It yields the protein CASSVNYQETQYF.

The chain recombines TRBV15 with TRBJ1-4; tentative D call: TRBD1 (5 bases). With 1 base removed from V and 6 bases from J, the gap between germline ends came to 15 bases. CDR3 size: 16 residues. Germline V gene data show CDR1 as LNHNV and CDR2 as YYDKDF (reference sequence). The CDR3 nucleotides are TGTGCCACCAGCAGAGGATCGGGCAGGGTGGATGAAAAACTGTTTTTT. Residues: CATSRGSGRVDEKLFF. The full variable domain, its missing parts supplied by reference TRBV15 and TRBJ1-4, is DAMVIQNPRYQVTQFGKPVTLSCSQTLNHNVMYWYQQKSSQAPKLLFHYYDKDFNNEADTPDNFQSRRPNTSFCFLDIRSPGLGDTAMYLCATSRGSGRVDEKLFFGSGTQLSVL.

This clone was seen a few times. The chain employs TRBV9 and TRBJ1-2; D gene uncertain. The V end lost 0 bases, the J end lost 3 bases, and 9 bases lay between the germline ends. The CDR3 extends over 14 amino acids. The germline CDR1 and CDR2 sequences are SGDLS and YYNGEE. CDR3 protein: CASSVEAGDYGYTF. The CDR3 DNA sequence: TGTGCCAGCAGCGTAGAGGCAGGCGACTATGGCTACACCTTC. Full variable domain (missing parts from reference TRBV9 and TRBJ1-2): DSGVTQTPKHLITATGQRVTLRCSPRSGDLSVYWYQQSLDQGLQFLIQYYNGEERAKGNILERFSAQQFPDLHSELNLSSLELGDSALYFCASSVEAGDYGYTFGSGTRLTVV.

The chain combines TRBV4-1 with TRBJ2-5; no firm D call. CDR1 is MGHRA, CDR2 YSYEKL, per germline. This CDR3 has 14 residues. V dropped 4 bases and J dropped 8 bases, with 17 bases sitting between them. CDR3 in DNA: TGCGCCAGCAGCCCACCAAGGGCCCACGGCACCCAGTACTTC. This gives the protein CASSPPRAHGTQYF.

In DNA, the CDR3 is TGCGCCAGCAGCCAAGTGACACCGATCCCTTATAGCAATCAGCCCCAGCATTTT. Amino acids: CASSQVTPIPYSNQPQHF. The chain employs TRBV4-1 and TRBJ1-5; D gene uncertain. V gave up 1 base and J gave up 0 bases, with 16 bases separating them. CDR3 length: 18 amino acids. CDR1 is MGHRA, CDR2 YSYEKL, per germline.

This sequence joins TRBV18 and TRBJ2-5; 7 bases match TRBD1. Unmatched junction bases numbered 15, after V lost 3 bases and J lost 2 bases. The germline gives CDR1 KGHSH, CDR2 LQKENI. The CDR3 covers 18 residues. As DNA, the CDR3 is TGTGCCAGCTCACCTACGACAGGGCCTCAGCCCCAGCAAGAGACCCAGTACTTC. Protein product: CASSPTTGPQPQQETQYF.

The chain has TRBV6-5 and TRBJ1-1, with TRBD1 matching 9 bases. This CDR3 spans 14 amino acids. J gave up 6 bases and V 5 bases, and 7 bases lay outside the gene matches. CDR1 MNHEY and CDR2 SVGAGI come from the germline V gene. CDR3 sequence reads: CASSLSTGGAEAFF. The CDR3 DNA is TGTGCCAGCAGTCTATCGACAGGGGGTGCTGAAGCTTTCTTT.

The chain has TRBV4-1 and TRBJ2-7; 13 bases map to TRBD2. This CDR3 has 15 amino acids. Germline V gives CDR1 MGHRA, CDR2 YSYEKL. Trimming at V came to 0 bases and at J to 6 bases, leaving 2 bases not matched to a gene. DNA for the CDR3: TGCGCCAGCAGCCAAGATAGACTAGCGGGAGGCGAGCAGTACTTC. Its translation: CASSQDRLAGGEQYF.

The rearrangement joins TRBV2 to TRBJ1-1; D is possibly TRBD1 (5 bases). The germline gives CDR1 SNHLY, CDR2 FYNNEI. V lost 6 bases and J lost 0, with 20 bases in between. CDR3 size: 17 residues. The CDR3, as DNA: TGTGCCAGCAGCCAACCGCTTCGGACACGTATGAACACTGAAGCTTTCTTT. This codes for CASSQPLRTRMNTEAFF.

This clone was seen only a few times. V usage is TRBV7-2 and J usage is TRBJ2-3; D remains ambiguous. The CDR3 runs 13 residues. CDR1 and CDR2 (germline): SGHTA, FQGNSA. V was clipped by 5 bases and J by 0 bases, with 6 bases between them. CDR3 in DNA: TGTGCCAGCAGCCGTTCTAGCACAGATACGCAGTATTTT. Protein: CASSRSSTDTQYF.

The chain couples TRBV5-1 to TRBJ2-3, with 12 bases lining up with TRBD2. CDR1 is SGHRS, CDR2 YFSETQ, per germline. The CDR3 totals 15 residues. V lost 2 bases and J lost 11; bases outside the gene matches: 9. This chain's CDR3 is CASSLRGTSGFGQYF. The DNA for the CDR3 is TGCGCCAGCAGCTTACGAGGGACTAGCGGGTTTGGGCAGTATTTT.

Points on this clone: At one of its ends the junction is not consistent with the germline gene, which may arise from a read error. The genes are TRBV7-8 and TRBJ2-3, with D possibly being TRBD2 (6 bases). The CDR3 covers 16 residues. Germline values: CDR1 SGHVS, CDR2 FQNEAQ. CDR3 amino acids: CASSLALPPGADTQYF. The CDR3 bases are TGTGCCAGCAGCCTAGCGCTCCCGCCCGGGGCGGATACGCAGTATTTT.

This clone showed up just once. CDR3 residues: CSVETGRGGETQYF. As DNA, the CDR3 is TGCAGCGTTGAAACGGGCAGGGGGGGGGAGACCCAGTACTTC. The V call is TRBV29-1, the J call TRBJ2-5; D could derive from TRBD1 or TRBD2 (7 bases each). Germline loops: CDR1 SQVTM, CDR2 ANQGSEA. This CDR3 is 14 amino acids long. With 2 bases removed from V and 5 bases from J, the gap between germline ends came to 15 bases.

The chain uses TRBV6-5 and TRBJ2-5; D call uncertain. Per germline, CDR1 MNHEY and CDR2 SVGAGI. With 4 bases removed from V and 5 bases from J, the gap between germline ends came to 8 bases. The CDR3 is 12 residues long. The CDR3 DNA sequence: TGTGCCAGCAGTTGCCAGGTTGAGACCCAGTACTTC. It yields the protein CASSCQVETQYF.

The rearrangement links TRBV7-2 to TRBJ1-2; TRBD1 matches at 9 bases. The CDR3 consists of 15 residues. V was clipped by 2 bases and J by 2 bases; unmatched bases: 3. Germline CDR1 and CDR2: SGHTA and FQGNSA. The CDR3: CASSLQGQGNYGYTF. In nucleotides, the CDR3 is TGTGCCAGCAGCTTACAGGGACAGGGAAACTATGGCTACACCTTC.

V and J are TRBV29-1 and TRBJ1-4, with a possible D match to TRBD1 (6 bases). CDR1 is SQVTM, CDR2 ANQGSEA, per germline. Trimming cost V 4 bases and J 8 bases, with 17 bases left between them. The CDR3 sequence is 14 residues long. The CDR3, as DNA: TGCAGCGTTGTCCTGGGGGCAGTGCGGGAAAAACTGTTTTTT. Translated, it gives CSVVLGAVREKLFF.

The chain joins TRBV2 to TRBJ1-3; D gene uncertain. From germline, CDR1 is SNHLY and CDR2 FYNNEI. CDR3 length equals 14 residues. V was cut by 2 bases and J by 5 bases, with 10 bases left in between. The CDR3 protein is CASSELAERNTIYF. In nucleotides, the CDR3 is TGTGCCAGCAGTGAACTGGCAGAGCGAAACACCATATATTTT. The full variable domain, with the rest looked up from reference TRBV2 and TRBJ1-3, is EPEVTQTPSHQVTQMGQEVILRCVPISNHLYFYWYRQILGQKVEFLVSFYNNEISEKSEIFDDQFSVERPDGSNFTLKIRSTKLEDSAMYFCASSELAERNTIYFGEGSWLTVV.

The rearrangement joins TRBV10-3 to TRBJ1-1; 10 bases are shared with TRBD1. V shed 10 bases and J 3 bases; nucleotides not matched to a gene: 8. The germline gives CDR1 ENHRY, CDR2 SYGVKD. This CDR3 contains 14 residues. This CDR3 reads CATTGGAGDTEAFF. DNA of the CDR3: TGTGCCACGACAGGGGGCGCAGGGGACACTGAAGCTTTCTTT.

The genes are TRBV5-1 and TRBJ2-7; D may be TRBD2 (5 bases). Germline V CDR1 and CDR2: SGHRS, YFSETQ. This CDR3 comprises 18 residues. The V and J ends lost 2 bases and 3 bases respectively, with 24 bases between them. The CDR3, as DNA: TGCGCCAGCAGCTTTGGACTCCCCCGAGTAGGTATTCTCTACGAGCAGTACTTC. It specifies CASSFGLPRVGILYEQYF.

The chain links TRBV6-6 to TRBJ1-1; tentatively, D is TRBD1 (5 bases). V lost 4 bases to trimming and J lost 7 bases, with 19 bases between them. The CDR3 loop spans 15 amino acids. Germline CDR1 is MNHNY and CDR2 is SVGAGI (reference sequence). The CDR3 DNA follows: TGTGCCAGCAGTTGGGCGACAGTTGCTTCGGGTGAAGCTTTCTTT. Translated: CASSWATVASGEAFF.

The CDR3 loop reads CASSLMMGQPQHF. CDR3 bases: TGTGCCAGCAGCTTAATGATGGGTCAGCCCCAGCATTTT. The rearrangement joins TRBV7-2 to TRBJ1-5; D is unresolved. CDR1 and CDR2 (germline): SGHTA, FQGNSA. Between the trimmed V and J ends, which lost 2 bases and 6 bases, there was a span of 8 bases. There are 13 residues in the CDR3.

The rearrangement joins TRBV18 to TRBJ1-2, with D unclear. The CDR3 totals 14 residues. V was cut by 3 bases and J by 0 bases, with 8 bases left in between. The germline V gene has CDR1 KGHSH and CDR2 LQKENI. DNA of the CDR3: TGTGCCAGCTCACCGCCCACTTCTAACTATGGCTACACCTTC. Its translation: CASSPPTSNYGYTF.

J is TRBJ1-2 and V is TRBV2; D is unresolved. The length of the CDR3 is 14 residues. V gave up 4 bases and J gave up 4 bases, with 13 bases separating them. Germline CDR1 reads SNHLY; CDR2 reads FYNNEI. The DNA of the CDR3 is TGTGCCAGCAGTGTTAGCGCCCCCGTCTATGGCTACACCTTC. Translated: CASSVSAPVYGYTF.